These 18 T cell receptor beta chains were sequenced from one sample in a study of response to subunit inactivated influenza vaccine (dated by TCRdb to 2016 to 2018). Library creation used RT-PCR. The instrument was an Illumina HiSeq 2500. TCRdb handled the public reads itself, with Q25 trimming in fastp and clone calling in MiXCR, and kept productive beta chains. CDR3 protein sequences are deduplicated, and each keeps its most common genes and DNA. This sample has roughly 760,000 distinct CDR3 sequences in its table, and about 20% of those were observed once. The ten largest account for roughly 10% of the sample. The source was PBMCs from blood, collected about 5 days after vaccination. The receptors were gathered from a man aged 50 to 60 who received an inactivated influenza vaccine. Donor details come from another sample of the same person, matched by shared clones.

This chain connects TRBV4-1 to TRBJ2-7, with D perhaps matching TRBD2 (6 bases). This CDR3 is built from 14 residues. CDR1 and CDR2 from the germline V gene are MGHRA and YSYEKL. Trimming took 4 bases from V and 3 from J, leaving 13 bases between them. CDR3 residues: CASSPTGSYYEQYF. CDR3 bases: TGCGCCAGCAGCCCGACCGGGAGTTACTACGAGCAGTACTTC.

Many counts were recorded for this clonotype. V and J are TRBV5-1 and TRBJ1-2; D remains unclear. The length of the CDR3 is 13 residues. The germline gives CDR1 SGHRS, CDR2 YFSETQ. V lost 0 bases and J lost 7, with 10 bases in between. CDR3 nucleotides: TGCGCCAGCAGCTTGGCTCCCGGCGGTGGCTACACCTTC. Protein: CASSLAPGGGYTF.

This clonotype appeared a few times. The chain links TRBV28 to TRBJ2-1; D unresolved. The CDR3 consists of 13 residues. Germline values: CDR1 MDHEN, CDR2 SYDVKM. Trimming removed 3 bases from V and 6 bases from J, with 9 bases in between. The CDR3: CASSLSAFNEQFF. CDR3 coding DNA: TGTGCCAGCAGTTTGTCCGCGTTCAATGAGCAGTTCTTC.

This clonotype occurred many times. V and J are TRBV6-1 and TRBJ2-1; 11 bases are shared with TRBD2. The germline gives CDR1 MNHNS, CDR2 SASEGT. V was pared by 3 bases and J by 5 bases, with 3 bases of the junction left unmatched. CDR3 length: 15 residues. The CDR3 here is CASSETSGAHNEQFF. The CDR3 coding sequence is TGTGCCAGCAGTGAGACTAGCGGGGCCCACAATGAGCAGTTCTTC.

The chain employs TRBV20-1 and TRBJ2-5, with 11 bases fitting TRBD1. From germline, CDR1 is DFQATT and CDR2 SNEGSKA (reference sequence). The length of the CDR3 is 15 residues. V was clipped by 3 bases and J by 4 bases; unmatched bases: 7. Here the CDR3 reads CSASSGTGGSETQYF. As DNA, the CDR3 is TGCAGTGCTAGTTCGGGGACAGGGGGGTCAGAGACCCAGTACTTC.

This rearrangement joins TRBV4-1 to TRBJ2-5; a weak D match, TRBD2 (6 bases). Trimming removed 0 bases at V and 5 bases at J, with 13 bases between. The CDR3 has 15 amino acids. Germline V gives CDR1 MGHRA, CDR2 YSYEKL. CDR3 sequence reads: CASSQDGGVSETQYF. The CDR3 nucleotides are TGCGCCAGCAGCCAAGACGGCGGGGTCAGTGAGACCCAGTACTTC.

The chain links TRBV20-1 to TRBJ2-7; no clear D. V lost 0 bases, J lost 2 bases, and 11 bases lay in between. CDR3 length: 14 residues. Germline V CDR1 and CDR2: DFQATT, SNEGSKA (reference sequence). As DNA, the CDR3 is TGCAGTGCTAGAGATCCTGGCACCCCCTACGAGCAGTACTTC. It is translated as CSARDPGTPYEQYF.

The chain combines TRBV12-3 or TRBV12-4 with TRBJ1-1; D is perhaps TRBD1 (6 bases). The CDR3 contains 17 residues. The ends were cut back, 5 bases at V and 0 bases at J, with 19 bases in the middle. This CDR3 reads CASSVGGGRRLNTEAFF. CDR3 sequence (DNA): TGTGCCAGCAGTGTGGGAGGGGGGCGGAGGTTGAACACTGAAGCTTTCTTT.

This clonotype was observed a few times. The chain recombines TRBV15 with TRBJ2-1, with D unresolved. Trimming took off 0 bases at V and 6 bases at J, with 6 bases between the two ends. This CDR3 is built from 13 residues. Germline-derived CDR1 and CDR2 are LNHNV and YYDKDF (reference sequence). Here the CDR3 DNA reads TGTGCCACCAGCAGAGATCCTACCAATGAGCAGTTCTTC. This translates into CATSRDPTNEQFF.

This clonotype turned up a few times. The V gene is TRBV7-2, the J gene TRBJ1-3; 8 nucleotides align to TRBD1. From germline, CDR1 is SGHTA and CDR2 FQGNSA. The trim removed 3 bases at V and 0 bases at J, leaving 4 bases unmatched. This CDR3 spans 16 amino acids. The CDR3 is CASSLRQGNSGNTIYF. As DNA, the CDR3 is TGTGCCAGCAGCTTGCGACAGGGGAACTCTGGAAACACCATATATTTT.

The genes are TRBV5-1 and TRBJ2-5; 7 bases map to TRBD2. After removal of 6 bases from V and 4 bases from J, the junction contained 12 bases not matched to a gene. The CDR3 covers 15 residues. CDR1 is SGHRS, CDR2 YFSETQ, per germline. The CDR3 DNA reads as TGCGCCAGCATTGTCTGCGGGGGTTCTTCAGAGACCCAGTACTTC. Protein product: CASIVCGGSSETQYF. Using reference TRBV5-1 and TRBJ2-5 for the parts outside the CDR3, the full variable domain is KAGVTQTPRYLIKTRGQQVTLSCSPISGHRSVSWYQQTPGQGLQFLFEYFSETQRNKGNFPGRFSGRQFSNSRSEMNVSTLELGDSALYLCASIVCGGSSETQYFGPGTRLLVL.

The V and J genes are TRBV10-3 and TRBJ2-5; no reliable D call. Trimming shortened V by 6 bases and J by 4 bases, and 9 bases separated the two germline ends. The CDR3 covers 12 residues. CDR1 ENHRY and CDR2 SYGVKD come from the germline V gene. DNA for the CDR3: TGTGCCATCAGCTATAATGTAGAGACCCAGTACTTC. Translating it yields CAISYNVETQYF.

The DNA for the CDR3 is TGCGCCAGCAGCATGGGCTTTGGAAACACCATATATTTT. Translating it yields CASSMGFGNTIYF. The V gene is TRBV4-1, the J gene TRBJ1-3; no reliable D call. V was clipped by 5 bases and J by 3 bases, with 8 bases between them. Germline loops: CDR1 MGHRA, CDR2 YSYEKL. The CDR3 totals 13 residues.

Comment on this clonotype: A read error may produce the germline difference seen at one junction end. The J gene is TRBJ2-1, the V gene TRBV12-3 or TRBV12-4; 8 bases map to TRBD2. This CDR3 is 14 amino acids long. Here the CDR3 reads CASSVAGTYNEQFF. The CDR3 region has the DNA TGTGCCAGCAGTGTAGCGGGGACCTACAATGAGCAGTTCTTC.

This clonotype has a handful of counts. The chain recombines TRBV20-1 with TRBJ2-6; the match to TRBD1 covers 8 bases. The CDR3 has 17 amino acids. Trimming at V came to 4 bases and at J to 2 bases, leaving 10 bases not matched to a gene. Germline V lookup: CDR1 DFQATT, CDR2 SNEGSKA (reference sequence). CDR3 amino acids: CSATPRTGWAGANVLTF. Here the CDR3 DNA reads TGCAGTGCTACCCCCCGGACAGGGTGGGCTGGGGCCAACGTCCTGACTTTC.

CDR3 region: CASRTDTGTDSYNEQFF. As DNA, the CDR3 is TGTGCCAGCAGGACCGATACCGGGACCGACTCCTACAATGAGCAGTTCTTC. The genes are TRBV28 and TRBJ2-1; D is possibly TRBD1 or TRBD2 (5 bases each). Germline V gene data show CDR1 as MDHEN and CDR2 as SYDVKM. CDR3 length: 17 residues. Trimming took off 6 bases at V and 0 bases at J, with 18 bases between the two ends.

There are many counts of this clonotype. V gene TRBV6-4 combines with J gene TRBJ2-7; TRBD1 aligns across 11 bases. Trimming took 6 bases from V and 0 from J; bases not matched to a gene: 16. The CDR3 is 19 amino acids. Germline loops: CDR1 MRHNA, CDR2 SNTAGT. CDR3 nucleotides: TGTGCCAGCAGGACTACTCGGGACAGGGGGTCCATTAGCTCCTACGAGCAGTACTTC. This codes for CASRTTRDRGSISSYEQYF.

The chain employs TRBV12-3 or TRBV12-4 and TRBJ2-1, with 9 bases fitting TRBD1. The ends lost 5 bases at V and 9 bases at J; junction bases unmatched: 2. The CDR3 loop spans 12 amino acids. CDR3 loop: CASSTGGAEQFF. CDR3 nucleotide sequence: TGTGCCAGCAGTACAGGGGGCGCTGAGCAGTTCTTC.